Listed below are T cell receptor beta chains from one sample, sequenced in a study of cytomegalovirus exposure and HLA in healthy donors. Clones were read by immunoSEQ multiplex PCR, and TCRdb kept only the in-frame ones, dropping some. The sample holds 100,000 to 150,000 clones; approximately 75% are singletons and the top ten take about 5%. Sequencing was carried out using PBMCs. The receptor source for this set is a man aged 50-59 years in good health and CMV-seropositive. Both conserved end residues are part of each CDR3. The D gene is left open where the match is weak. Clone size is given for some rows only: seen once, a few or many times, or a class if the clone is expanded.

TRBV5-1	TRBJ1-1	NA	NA	CASSLVTGAENTEAFF	TGCGCCAGCAGCTTGGTAACGGGAGCCGAGAACACTGAAGCTTTCTTT
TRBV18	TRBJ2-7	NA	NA	CASSLAISYEQYF	TGTGCCAGCTCACTGGCCATCTCCTACGAGCAGTACTTC
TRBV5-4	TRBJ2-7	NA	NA	CASSRDSFYEQYF	TGTGCCAGCAGCCGGGACTCCTTCTACGAGCAGTACTTC
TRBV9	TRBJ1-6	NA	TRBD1	CASSTRDRGNSPLHF	TGTGCCAGCAGCACCCGGGACAGGGGAAATTCACCCCTCCACTTT
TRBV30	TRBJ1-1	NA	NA	CAWSVQQGQTEAFF	TGTGCCTGGAGTGTACAACAGGGACAAACTGAAGCTTTCTTT
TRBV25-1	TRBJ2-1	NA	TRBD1	CASKGQGAFQEQFF	TGTGCCAGCAAGGGACAGGGGGCTTTTCAAGAGCAGTTCTTC
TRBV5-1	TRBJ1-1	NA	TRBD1	CASSLQDRRNTEAFF	TGCGCCAGCAGCCTGCAGGACAGGAGGAACACTGAAGCTTTCTTT
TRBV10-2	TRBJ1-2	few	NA	CASTEGGLYGYTF	TGCGCCAGCACCGAAGGCGGTCTCTATGGCTACACCTTC
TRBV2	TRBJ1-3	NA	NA	CASRLDRFLRSGNTIYF	TGTGCCAGCAGGCTAGACAGGTTCCTTAGGAGTGGAAACACCATATATTTT
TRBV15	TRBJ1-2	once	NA	CATSRDRRQGNYGYTF	TGTGCCACCAGCAGAGATCGAAGGCAGGGTAACTATGGCTACACCTTC
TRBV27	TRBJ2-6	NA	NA	CASSPRPGPRSGANVLTF	TGTGCCAGCAGCCCTCGTCCGGGTCCACGCTCTGGGGCCAACGTCCTGACTTTC
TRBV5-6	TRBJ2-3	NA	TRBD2	CASSPYQGGDTQYF	TGTGCCAGCAGCCCGTACCAGGGAGGGGATACGCAGTATTTT
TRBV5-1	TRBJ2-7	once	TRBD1	CASAGQESYEQYF	TGCGCCAGCGCAGGACAGGAATCCTACGAGCAGTACTTC
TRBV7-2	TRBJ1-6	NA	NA	CASSLSGRGASPLHF	TGTGCCAGCAGCTTATCAGGCAGGGGAGCATCACCCCTCCACTTT
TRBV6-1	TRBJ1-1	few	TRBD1	CASSERTGGRTEAFF	TGTGCCAGCAGTGAGAGGACAGGGGGAAGGACTGAAGCTTTCTTT
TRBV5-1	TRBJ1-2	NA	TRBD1	CASSSTGAMEYGYTF	TGCGCCAGCAGTTCAACAGGGGCCATGGAGTATGGCTACACCTTC